These 2 T cell receptor beta chains originate from one sample sequenced in a study of cytomegalovirus exposure and HLA in healthy donors. The PCR employed 60 Vbeta primers together with 13 Jbeta primers. Generated by immunoSEQ multiplex PCR, the TCRdb table keeps only in-frame clones and is missing some. Here the sample spans approximately 110,000 clones, 70% to 80% being singletons. Sequences were obtained from PBMCs. The receptors originated from a middle-aged woman in good health and CMV-seronegative.

The chain joins TRBV19 to TRBJ2-1; TRBD1 aligns across 7 bases. Germline-derived CDR1 and CDR2 are LNHDA and SQIVND (reference sequence). V was pared by 5 bases and J by 7 bases, with 8 bases of the junction left unmatched. CDR3 length: 14 residues. CDR3 DNA sequence: TGTGCCAGTAGTTTGACGACAGGGTTTAATGAGCAGTTCTTC. Amino acids: CASSLTTGFNEQFF.

The chain carries TRBV7-9 and TRBJ2-1; 11 bases align to TRBD2. The CDR3 has 16 amino acids. V dropped 4 bases and J dropped 7; count of bases not matched to a gene: 9. The V gene's germline CDR1 is SEHNR and CDR2 FQNEAQ (reference sequence). The CDR3 sequence: CASSSASGRRLNEQFF. CDR3 in DNA: TGTGCCAGCAGCTCAGCTAGCGGGAGGCGTCTGAATGAGCAGTTCTTC.